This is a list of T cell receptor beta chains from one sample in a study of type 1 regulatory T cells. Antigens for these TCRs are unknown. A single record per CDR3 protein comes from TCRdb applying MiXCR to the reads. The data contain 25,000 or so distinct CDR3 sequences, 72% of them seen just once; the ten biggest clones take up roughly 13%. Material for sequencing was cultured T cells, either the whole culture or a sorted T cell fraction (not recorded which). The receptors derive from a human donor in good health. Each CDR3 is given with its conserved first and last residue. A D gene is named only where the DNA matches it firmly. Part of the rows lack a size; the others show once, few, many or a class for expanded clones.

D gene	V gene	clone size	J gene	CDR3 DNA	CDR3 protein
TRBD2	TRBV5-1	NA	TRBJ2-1	TGCGCCAGCAGCCTGGGACTAGCGGGGGACTACAATGAGCAGTTCTTC	CASSLGLAGDYNEQFF
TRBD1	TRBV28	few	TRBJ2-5	TGTGCCAGCACCCGTAGGGACAGGGTCCAAGAGACCCAGTACTTC	CASTRRDRVQETQYF
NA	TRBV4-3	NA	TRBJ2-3	TGCGCCAGCAGCCAAGATGTGGGGGGGCCGACAGATACGCAGTATTTT	CASSQDVGGPTDTQYF
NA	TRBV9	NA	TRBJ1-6	TGTGCCAGCAGCCTAGCCCCGTATAATTCACCCCTCCACTTT	CASSLAPYNSPLHF
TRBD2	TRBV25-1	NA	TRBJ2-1	TGTGCCAGCAGCCTACAGGGACTAGCGTTTGAGCAGTTCTTC	CASSLQGLAFEQFF
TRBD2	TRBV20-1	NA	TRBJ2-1	TGCAGTGCTAGAGATCGGCGGGGGAGCTCCTACAATGAGCAGTTCTTC	CSARDRRGSSYNEQFF
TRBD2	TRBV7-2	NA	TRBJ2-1	TGTGCCAGCAGCTTAGACTCTAGCGGACACAATGAGCAGTTCTTC	CASSLDSSGHNEQFF
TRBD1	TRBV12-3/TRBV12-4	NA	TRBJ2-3	TGTGCCAGCAGTCGGGACAGCCAGGGCACAGATACGCAGTATTTT	CASSRDSQGTDTQYF
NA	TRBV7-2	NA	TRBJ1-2	TGTGCCAGCAGCTTAGGAACTCTGGAGGGGTCCTATGGCTACACCTTC	CASSLGTLEGSYGYTF
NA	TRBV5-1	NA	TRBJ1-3	TGCGCCAGCAGCCGCGACGGCAGGGCTGGAAACACCATATATTTT	CASSRDGRAGNTIYF
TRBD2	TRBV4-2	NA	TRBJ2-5	TGTGCCAGCAGCCAACCAGCGGGGGGTATCCAAGAGACCCAGTACTTC	CASSQPAGGIQETQYF
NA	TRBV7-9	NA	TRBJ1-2	TGTGCCAGCAGCTTAATTGCAGGGAACTATGGCTACACCTTC	CASSLIAGNYGYTF
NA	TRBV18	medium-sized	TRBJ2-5	TGTGCCAGCTCATCTTACCAAGAGACCCAGTACTTC	CASSSYQETQYF
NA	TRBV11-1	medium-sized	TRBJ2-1	TGTGCCAGCAGCTTCATGCTTGGGTCCTACAATGAGCAGTTCTTC	CASSFMLGSYNEQFF
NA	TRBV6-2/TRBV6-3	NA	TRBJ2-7	TGTGCCAGCAGTCGAACTGCAGGGTACGAGCAGTACTTC	CASSRTAGYEQYF
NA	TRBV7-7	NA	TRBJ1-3	TGTGCCAGCAGCTTAGAATGGGGCCCTGGAAACACCATATATTTT	CASSLEWGPGNTIYF